These 9 T cell receptor beta chains were all obtained from the same sample, sequenced in a study of OX40 agonist ivuxolimab in advanced cancers. Produced via immunoSEQ multiplex PCR; TCRdb's table is partial and in-frame only. The repertoire holds about 93,000 clones, 80% to 90% seen once, with 0.33% in the top ten. The starting material was CD4+ or CD8+ T cells sorted from blood, obtained in a trial of the OX40 agonist ivuxolimab. These receptors all stem from an adult with an advanced solid tumor such as melanoma, head and neck, liver or kidney cancer.

The chain couples TRBV5-1 to TRBJ2-7; tentatively, D is TRBD1 (7 bases). Trimming removed 5 bases from V and 0 bases from J, with 18 bases in between. This CDR3 spans 16 amino acids. Germline lookup yields CDR1 SGHRS and CDR2 YFSETQ. CDR3 region: CASRTDGGTDSYEQYF. As DNA, the CDR3 is TGCGCCAGCAGAACGGATGGCGGGACAGACTCCTACGAGCAGTACTTC.

This chain joins TRBV29-1 and TRBJ2-1; 9 bases are a match to TRBD1. Looked up from germline, CDR1 is SQVTM and CDR2 is ANQGSEA. The CDR3 runs 13 residues. V gave up 7 bases and J gave up 5 bases; unmatched junction bases: 6. CDR3 bases: TGCAGCGCCGACAGGGGGTTGGACAATGAGCAGTTCTTC. As protein: CSADRGLDNEQFF.

The V call is TRBV5-1, the J call TRBJ2-1; D may be TRBD1 (7 bases). V was trimmed by 0 bases and J by 8 bases, leaving 15 bases between them. From germline, CDR1 is SGHRS and CDR2 YFSETQ. The CDR3 contains 15 residues. CDR3 bases: TGCGCCAGCAGCTTGGCTATAGACAGGGAGGATGAGCAGTTCTTC. Amino acids: CASSLAIDREDEQFF.

This clone has a count of ten or more. The V gene is TRBV19, the J gene TRBJ2-7; 7 positions match TRBD2. In germline, CDR1 is LNHDA, CDR2 SQIVND (reference sequence). This CDR3 is built from 15 residues. Losses at the gene ends were 6 bases for V and 5 bases for J; bases not matched to a gene: 13. This CDR3 reads CASSPFAGDLHEQYF. The CDR3 nucleotides are TGTGCCAGTAGCCCCTTCGCGGGGGATCTCCACGAGCAGTACTTC.

The chain is built from TRBV5-5 and TRBJ2-5; 10 bases are a match to TRBD2. Trimming at V came to 0 bases and at J to 5 bases, leaving 13 bases not matched to a gene. Germline V lookup: CDR1 SGHKS, CDR2 YYEKEE (reference sequence). This CDR3 has 18 amino acids. The CDR3 loop reads CASSLDPPAGGMSETQYF. The DNA for the CDR3 is TGTGCCAGCAGCTTGGATCCCCCAGCGGGAGGGATGTCGGAGACCCAGTACTTC.

The CDR3 nucleotides read TGCAGTGCAGGGACCGTTTCGGAAGCTTTCTTT. It translates to CSAGTVSEAFF. V is TRBV20-1 and J is TRBJ1-1, with D possibly TRBD1 on 5 matching bases. The germline CDR1 and CDR2 sequences are DFQATT and SNEGSKA (reference sequence). V was cut by 6 bases and J by 8 bases, with 13 bases left in between. This CDR3 comprises 11 residues.

A remark on this clone: The sample has other DNA sequences that encode this CDR3 too. The J gene is TRBJ2-7, the V gene TRBV5-1; a possible D gene is TRBD1 (5 bases). Germline CDR1 and CDR2: SGHRS and YFSETQ. Trimming shortened V by 1 base and J by 4 bases, and 9 bases separated the two germline ends. This CDR3 is built from 13 residues. CDR3 residues: CASSLRQGYEQYF. CDR3 nucleotides: TGCGCCAGCAGCTTGCGGCAGGGATACGAGCAGTACTTC.

On this clone: The germline gene is not matched at one end of the junction; a read error may be the cause. This CDR3 is CASSYSDFRTF. CDR3 in DNA: TGTGCCAGCAGTTACTCGGACTTTCGTACATTC. V and J are TRBV6-6 and TRBJ1-2, with D uncertain. In germline, CDR1 is MNHNY, CDR2 SVGAGI (reference sequence). The CDR3 totals 11 residues.

The chain joins TRBV28 to TRBJ1-2, with 7 bases lining up with TRBD1. J gave up 2 bases and V 7 bases, and 7 bases lay outside the gene matches. Germline CDR1 reads MDHEN; CDR2 reads SYDVKM. This CDR3 is built from 14 residues. CDR3 region: CASTLGGFNYGYTF. Written as DNA, the CDR3 is TGTGCCAGCACCCTAGGGGGCTTCAACTATGGCTACACCTTC.